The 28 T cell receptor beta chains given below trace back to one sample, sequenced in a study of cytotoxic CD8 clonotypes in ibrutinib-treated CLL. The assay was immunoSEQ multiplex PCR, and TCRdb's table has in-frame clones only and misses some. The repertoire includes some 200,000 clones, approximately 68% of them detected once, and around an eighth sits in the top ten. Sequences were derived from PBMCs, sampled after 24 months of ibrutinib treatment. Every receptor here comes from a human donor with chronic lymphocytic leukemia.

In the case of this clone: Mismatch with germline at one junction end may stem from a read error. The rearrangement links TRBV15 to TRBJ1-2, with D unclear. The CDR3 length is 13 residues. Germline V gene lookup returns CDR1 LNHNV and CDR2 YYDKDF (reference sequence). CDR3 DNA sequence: TGTGCCATCAGCAGAGGAGGAATCTATGGCTACACCTTC. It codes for CAISRGGIYGYTF.

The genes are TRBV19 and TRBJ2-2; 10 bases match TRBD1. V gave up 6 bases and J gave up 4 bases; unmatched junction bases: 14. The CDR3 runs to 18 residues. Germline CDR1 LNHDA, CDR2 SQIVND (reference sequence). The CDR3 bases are TGTGCCAGTAGCCATGCGGGACAGGGGATAGTCGGCACCGGGGAGCTGTTTTTT. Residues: CASSHAGQGIVGTGELFF. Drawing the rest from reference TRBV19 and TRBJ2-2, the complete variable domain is DGGITQSPKYLFRKEGQNVTLSCEQNLNHDAMYWYRQDPGQGLRLIYYSQIVNDFQKGDIAEGYSVSREKKESFPLTVTSAQKNPTAFYLCASSHAGQGIVGTGELFFGEGSRLTVL.

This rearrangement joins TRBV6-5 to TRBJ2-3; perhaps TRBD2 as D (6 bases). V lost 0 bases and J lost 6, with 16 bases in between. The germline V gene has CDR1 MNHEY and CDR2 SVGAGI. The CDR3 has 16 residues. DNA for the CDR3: TGTGCCAGCAGTTACTCTATTGGAGGGAGACCTGATACGCAGTATTTT. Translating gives CASSYSIGGRPDTQYF.

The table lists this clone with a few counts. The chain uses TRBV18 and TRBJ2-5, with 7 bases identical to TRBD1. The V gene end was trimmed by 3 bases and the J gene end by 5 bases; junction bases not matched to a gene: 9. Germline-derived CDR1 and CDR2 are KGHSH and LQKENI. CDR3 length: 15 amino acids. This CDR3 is CASSPTLDRSETQYF. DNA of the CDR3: TGTGCCAGCTCACCTACTCTGGACAGGTCGGAGACCCAGTACTTC.

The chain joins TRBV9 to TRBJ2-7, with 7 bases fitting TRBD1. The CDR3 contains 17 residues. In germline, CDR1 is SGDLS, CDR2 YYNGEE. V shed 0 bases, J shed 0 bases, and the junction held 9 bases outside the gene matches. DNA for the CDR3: TGTGCCAGCAGCGTAGCTACAGGGGCCGCGAACTCCTACGAGCAGTACTTC. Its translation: CASSVATGAANSYEQYF. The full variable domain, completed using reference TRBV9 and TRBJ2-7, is DSGVTQTPKHLITATGQRVTLRCSPRSGDLSVYWYQQSLDQGLQFLIQYYNGEERAKGNILERFSAQQFPDLHSELNLSSLELGDSALYFCASSVATGAANSYEQYFGPGTRLTVT.

The CDR3 here is CASSYTREAFF. DNA of the CDR3: TGTGCCAGCAGTTACACACGGGAAGCTTTCTTT. This chain connects TRBV6-6 to TRBJ1-1; no reliable D call. V lost 2 bases and J lost 8, with 6 bases in between. Germline V gene lookup returns CDR1 MNHNY and CDR2 SVGAGI (reference sequence). The CDR3 loop spans 11 amino acids.

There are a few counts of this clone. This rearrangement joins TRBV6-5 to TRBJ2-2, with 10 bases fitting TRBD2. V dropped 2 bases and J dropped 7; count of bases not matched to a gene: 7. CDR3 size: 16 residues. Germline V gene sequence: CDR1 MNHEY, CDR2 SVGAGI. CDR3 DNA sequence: TGTGCCAGCAGTTACCCTTGGACTAGCGGTGGCGGGGAGCTGTTTTTT. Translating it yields CASSYPWTSGGGELFF.

CDR3 region: CSTRTGVEYGYTF. The CDR3 region has the DNA TGCAGCACTCGGACAGGCGTGGAGTATGGCTACACCTTC. The chain couples TRBV29-1 to TRBJ1-2; TRBD1 agrees at 7 bases. CDR3 length: 13 residues. The J segment lost 5 bases and the V segment lost 8 bases, leaving 11 bases of the junction unmatched. Germline-derived CDR1 and CDR2 are SQVTM and ANQGSEA. Using reference TRBV29-1 and TRBJ1-2 for the parts outside the CDR3, the full variable domain is SAVISQKPSRDICQRGTSLTIQCQVDSQVTMMFWYRQQPGQSLTLIATANQGSEATYESGFVIDKFPISRPNLTFSTLTVSNMSPEDSSIYLCSTRTGVEYGYTFGSGTRLTVV.

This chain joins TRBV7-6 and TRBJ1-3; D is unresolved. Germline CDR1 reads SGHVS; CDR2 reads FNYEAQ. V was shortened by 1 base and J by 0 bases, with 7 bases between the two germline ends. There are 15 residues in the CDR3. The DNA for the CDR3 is TGTGCCAGCAGCTTAGGACATATCTCTGGAAACACCATATATTTT. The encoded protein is CASSLGHISGNTIYF.

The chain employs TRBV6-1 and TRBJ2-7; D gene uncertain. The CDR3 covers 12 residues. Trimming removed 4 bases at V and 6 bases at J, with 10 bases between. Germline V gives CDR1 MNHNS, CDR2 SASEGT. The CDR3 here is CASSAERLEQYF. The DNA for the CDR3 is TGTGCCAGCAGTGCTGAACGGCTCGAGCAGTACTTC.

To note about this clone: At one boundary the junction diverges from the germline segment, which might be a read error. The CDR3 loop reads CASSLEDRGLETQYF. CDR3 bases: TGTGCTAGCAGCTTAGAGGACAGGGGGTTGGAGACCCAGTACTTC. V gene TRBV7-7 combines with J gene TRBJ2-5; 10 bases agree with TRBD1. CDR1 and CDR2 (germline): SSHAT, FNYEAQ (reference sequence). This CDR3 has 15 amino acids.

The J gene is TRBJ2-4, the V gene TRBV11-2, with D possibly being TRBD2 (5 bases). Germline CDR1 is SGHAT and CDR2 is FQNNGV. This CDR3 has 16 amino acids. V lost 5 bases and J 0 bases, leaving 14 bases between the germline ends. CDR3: CASSLAGGLAKNIQYF. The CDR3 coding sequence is TGTGCCAGCAGCCTGGCTGGCGGGCTAGCCAAAAACATTCAGTACTTC.

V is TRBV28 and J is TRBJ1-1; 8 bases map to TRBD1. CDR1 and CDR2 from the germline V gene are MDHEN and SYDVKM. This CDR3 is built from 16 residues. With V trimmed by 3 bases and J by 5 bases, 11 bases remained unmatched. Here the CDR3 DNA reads TGTGCCAGCAGTTTCGCAGGGGGCGGCTCCCGGACTGAAGCTTTCTTT. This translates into CASSFAGGGSRTEAFF.

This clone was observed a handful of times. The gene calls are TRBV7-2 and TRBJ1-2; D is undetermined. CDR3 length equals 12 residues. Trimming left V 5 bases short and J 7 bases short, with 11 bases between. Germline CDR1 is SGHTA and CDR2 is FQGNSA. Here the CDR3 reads CASSPTKVGYTF. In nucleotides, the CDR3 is TGTGCCAGCAGCCCAACAAAAGTTGGCTACACCTTC. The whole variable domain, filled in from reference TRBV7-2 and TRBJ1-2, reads GAGVSQSPSNKVTEKGKDVELRCDPISGHTALYWYRQSLGQGLEFLIYFQGNSAPDKSGLPSDRFSAERTGGSVSTLTIQRTQQEDSAVYLCASSPTKVGYTFGSGTRLTVV.

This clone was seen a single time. The chain's CDR3 is CASSFRATGMNNYGYTF. The CDR3 bases are TGTGCCAGCAGCTTTAGGGCGACAGGGATGAATAACTATGGCTACACCTTC. This chain links TRBV13 with TRBJ1-2, with 7 bases fitting TRBD1. This CDR3 spans 17 amino acids. Trimming cost V 3 bases and J 1 base; bases outside gene matches: 11. Germline V lookup: CDR1 PRHDT, CDR2 FYEKMQ (reference sequence).

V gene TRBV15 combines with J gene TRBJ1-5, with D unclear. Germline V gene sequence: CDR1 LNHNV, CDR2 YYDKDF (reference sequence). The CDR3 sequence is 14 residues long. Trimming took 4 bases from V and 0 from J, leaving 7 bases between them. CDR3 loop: CATSTDYSNQPQHF. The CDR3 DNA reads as TGTGCCACCAGCACGGATTATAGCAATCAGCCCCAGCATTTT. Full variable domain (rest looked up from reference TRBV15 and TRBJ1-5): DAMVIQNPRYQVTQFGKPVTLSCSQTLNHNVMYWYQQKSSQAPKLLFHYYDKDFNNEADTPDNFQSRRPNTSFCFLDIRSPGLGDTAMYLCATSTDYSNQPQHFGDGTRLSIL.

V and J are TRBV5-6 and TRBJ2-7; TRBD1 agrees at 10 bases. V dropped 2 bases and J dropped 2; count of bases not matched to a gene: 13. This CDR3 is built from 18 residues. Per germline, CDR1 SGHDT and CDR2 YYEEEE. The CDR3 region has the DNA TGTGCCAGCAGCTTTGGACAGGGGGTAAGTCCCCTCACCTACGAGCAGTACTTC. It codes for CASSFGQGVSPLTYEQYF.

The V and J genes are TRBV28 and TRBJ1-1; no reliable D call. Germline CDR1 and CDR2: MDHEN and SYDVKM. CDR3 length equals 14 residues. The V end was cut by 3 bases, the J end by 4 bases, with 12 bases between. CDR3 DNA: TGTGCCAGCAGTTTCAAGGTACCCATCACTGAAGCTTTCTTT. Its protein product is CASSFKVPITEAFF.

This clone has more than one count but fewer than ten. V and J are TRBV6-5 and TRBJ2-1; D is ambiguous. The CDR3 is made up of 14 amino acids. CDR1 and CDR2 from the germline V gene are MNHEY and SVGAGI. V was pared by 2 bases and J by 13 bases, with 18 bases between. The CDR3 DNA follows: TGTGCCAGCAGTTACGATCATTCGTTCATTGTACAGTTCTTC. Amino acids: CASSYDHSFIVQFF.

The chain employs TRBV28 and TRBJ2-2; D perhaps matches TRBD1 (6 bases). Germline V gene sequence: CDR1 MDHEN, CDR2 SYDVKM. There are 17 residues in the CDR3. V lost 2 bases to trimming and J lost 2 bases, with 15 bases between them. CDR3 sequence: CASSLRTAGTNTGELFF. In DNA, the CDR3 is TGTGCCAGCAGTTTACGGACAGCAGGTACCAACACCGGGGAGCTGTTTTTT.

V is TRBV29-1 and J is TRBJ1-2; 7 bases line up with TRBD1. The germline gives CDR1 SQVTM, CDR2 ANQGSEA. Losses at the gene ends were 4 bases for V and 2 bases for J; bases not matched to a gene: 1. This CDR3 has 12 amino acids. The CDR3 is CSVATGNYGYTF. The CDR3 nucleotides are TGCAGCGTTGCGACAGGGAACTATGGCTACACCTTC.

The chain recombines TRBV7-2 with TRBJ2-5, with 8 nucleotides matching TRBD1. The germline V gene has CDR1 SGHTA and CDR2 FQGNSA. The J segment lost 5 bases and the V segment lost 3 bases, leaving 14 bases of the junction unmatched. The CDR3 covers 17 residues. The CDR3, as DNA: TGTGCCAGCAGCTTTGGAGCCGGGACAGGACCTACCGAGACCCAGTACTTC. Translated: CASSFGAGTGPTETQYF. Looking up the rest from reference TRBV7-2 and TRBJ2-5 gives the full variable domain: GAGVSQSPSNKVTEKGKDVELRCDPISGHTALYWYRQSLGQGLEFLIYFQGNSAPDKSGLPSDRFSAERTGGSVSTLTIQRTQQEDSAVYLCASSFGAGTGPTETQYFGPGTRLLVL.

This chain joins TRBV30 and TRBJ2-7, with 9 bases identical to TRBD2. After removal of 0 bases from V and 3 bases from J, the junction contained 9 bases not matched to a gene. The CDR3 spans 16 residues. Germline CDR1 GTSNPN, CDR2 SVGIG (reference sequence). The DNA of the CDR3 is TGTGCCTGGAGTGTAACAGCGGGAGGCGCTGTCTACGAGCAGTACTTC. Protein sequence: CAWSVTAGGAVYEQYF.

Written as DNA, the CDR3 is TGTGCCAGCAGTTTGCCGGGTCAGTTCCTAACCGGGGAGCTGTTTTTT. Protein: CASSLPGQFLTGELFF. J is TRBJ2-2 and V is TRBV27; D call uncertain. The V end lost 3 bases, the J end lost 5 bases, and 16 bases lay between the germline ends. Germline V gives CDR1 MNHEY, CDR2 SMNVEV (reference sequence). The CDR3 spans 16 residues.

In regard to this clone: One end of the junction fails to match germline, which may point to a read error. The CDR3 sequence is CAWSVSSGIYEQYF. CDR3 bases: TGTGCCTGGAGTGTATCTAGCGGAATTTACGAACAGTACTTC. This chain connects TRBV30 to TRBJ2-7; 7 bases agree with TRBD2. CDR1 and CDR2 from the germline V gene are GTSNPN and SVGIG (reference sequence). The CDR3 is 14 amino acids. The whole variable domain, filled in from reference TRBV30 and TRBJ2-7, reads SQTIHQWPATLVQPVGSPLSLECTVEGTSNPNLYWYRQAAGRGLQLLFYSVGIGQISSEVPQNLSASRPQDRQFILSSKKLLLSDSGFYLCAWSVSSGIYEQYFGPGTRLTVT.

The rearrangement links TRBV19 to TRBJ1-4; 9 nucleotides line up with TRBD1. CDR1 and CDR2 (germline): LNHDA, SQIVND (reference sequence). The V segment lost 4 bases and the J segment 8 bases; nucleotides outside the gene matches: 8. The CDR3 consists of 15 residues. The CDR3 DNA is TGTGCCAGTAGTAAACGGGACAGGGTGTCGGAAAAACTGTTTTTT. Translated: CASSKRDRVSEKLFF. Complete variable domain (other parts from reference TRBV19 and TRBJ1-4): DGGITQSPKYLFRKEGQNVTLSCEQNLNHDAMYWYRQDPGQGLRLIYYSQIVNDFQKGDIAEGYSVSREKKESFPLTVTSAQKNPTAFYLCASSKRDRVSEKLFFGSGTQLSVL.

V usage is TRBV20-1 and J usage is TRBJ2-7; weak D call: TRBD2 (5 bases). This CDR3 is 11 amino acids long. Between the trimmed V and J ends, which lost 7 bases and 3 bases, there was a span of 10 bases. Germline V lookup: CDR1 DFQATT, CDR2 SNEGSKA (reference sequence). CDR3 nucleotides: TGCAGTGGGACTGCCTTCTACGAGCAGTACTTC. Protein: CSGTAFYEQYF.

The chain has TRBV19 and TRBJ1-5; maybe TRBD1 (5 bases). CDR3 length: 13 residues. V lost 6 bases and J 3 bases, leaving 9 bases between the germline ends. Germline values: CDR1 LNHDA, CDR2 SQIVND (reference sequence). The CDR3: CASRGQINQPQHF. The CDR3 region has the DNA TGTGCCAGTAGGGGGCAAATCAATCAGCCCCAGCATTTT.